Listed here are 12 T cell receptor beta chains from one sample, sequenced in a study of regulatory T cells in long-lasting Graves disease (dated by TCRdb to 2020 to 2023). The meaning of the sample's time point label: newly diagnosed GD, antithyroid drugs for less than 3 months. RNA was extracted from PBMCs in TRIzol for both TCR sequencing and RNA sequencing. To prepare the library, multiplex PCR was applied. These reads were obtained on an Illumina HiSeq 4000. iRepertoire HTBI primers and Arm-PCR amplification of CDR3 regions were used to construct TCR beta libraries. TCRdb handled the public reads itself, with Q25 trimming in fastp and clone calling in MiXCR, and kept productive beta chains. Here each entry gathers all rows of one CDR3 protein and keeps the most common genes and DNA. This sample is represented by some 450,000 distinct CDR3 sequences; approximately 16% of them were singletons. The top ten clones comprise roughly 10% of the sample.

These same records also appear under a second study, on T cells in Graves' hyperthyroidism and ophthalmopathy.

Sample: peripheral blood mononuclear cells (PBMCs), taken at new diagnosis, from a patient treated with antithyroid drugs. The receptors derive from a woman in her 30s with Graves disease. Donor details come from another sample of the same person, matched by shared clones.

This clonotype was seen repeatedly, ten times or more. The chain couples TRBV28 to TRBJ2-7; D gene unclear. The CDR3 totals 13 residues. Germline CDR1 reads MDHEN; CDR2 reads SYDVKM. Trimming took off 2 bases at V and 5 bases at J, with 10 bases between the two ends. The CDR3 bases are TGTGCCAGCAGTTTACGCTGGGTACACGAGCAGTACTTC. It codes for CASSLRWVHEQYF.

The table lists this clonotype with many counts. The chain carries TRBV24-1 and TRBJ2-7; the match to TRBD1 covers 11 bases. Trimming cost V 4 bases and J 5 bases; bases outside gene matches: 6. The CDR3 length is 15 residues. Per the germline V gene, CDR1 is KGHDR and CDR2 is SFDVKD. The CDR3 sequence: CATSDPGQGAHEQYF. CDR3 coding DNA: TGTGCCACCAGTGACCCAGGACAGGGGGCCCACGAGCAGTACTTC.

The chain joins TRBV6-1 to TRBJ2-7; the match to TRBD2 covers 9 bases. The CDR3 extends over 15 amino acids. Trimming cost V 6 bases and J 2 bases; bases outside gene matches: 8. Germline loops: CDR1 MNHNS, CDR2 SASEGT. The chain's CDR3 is CASSNGVAGAYEQYF. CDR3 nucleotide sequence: TGTGCCAGCAGCAACGGGGTAGCGGGAGCCTACGAGCAGTACTTC.

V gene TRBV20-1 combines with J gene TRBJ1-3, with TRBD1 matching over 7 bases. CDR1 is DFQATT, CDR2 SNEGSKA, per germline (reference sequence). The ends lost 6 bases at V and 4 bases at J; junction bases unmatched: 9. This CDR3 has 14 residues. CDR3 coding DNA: TGCAGTGCCTTCGCCCGGGACAGCGGAAACACCATATATTTT. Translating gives CSAFARDSGNTIYF.

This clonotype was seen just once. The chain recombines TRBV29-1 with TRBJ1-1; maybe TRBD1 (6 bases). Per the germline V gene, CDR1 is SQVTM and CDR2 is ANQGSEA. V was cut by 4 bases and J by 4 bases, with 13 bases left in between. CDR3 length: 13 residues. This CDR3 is CSVADRRGTEAFF. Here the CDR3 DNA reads TGCAGCGTTGCGGACAGAAGGGGCACTGAAGCTTTCTTT.

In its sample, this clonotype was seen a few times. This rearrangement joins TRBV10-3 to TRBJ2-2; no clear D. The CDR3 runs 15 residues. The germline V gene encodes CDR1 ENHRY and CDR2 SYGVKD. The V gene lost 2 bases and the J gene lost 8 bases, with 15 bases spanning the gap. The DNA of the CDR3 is TGTGCCATCAGTGAGCCCGCCCCCCGGTCGGGGGAGCTGTTTTTT. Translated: CAISEPAPRSGELFF.

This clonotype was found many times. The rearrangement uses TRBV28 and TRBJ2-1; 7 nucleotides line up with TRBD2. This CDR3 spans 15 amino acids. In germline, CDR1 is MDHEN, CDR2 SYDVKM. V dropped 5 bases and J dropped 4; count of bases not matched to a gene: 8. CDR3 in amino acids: CASSVVLAKYNEQFF. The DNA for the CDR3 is TGTGCCAGCAGTGTAGTACTAGCGAAATACAATGAGCAGTTCTTC.

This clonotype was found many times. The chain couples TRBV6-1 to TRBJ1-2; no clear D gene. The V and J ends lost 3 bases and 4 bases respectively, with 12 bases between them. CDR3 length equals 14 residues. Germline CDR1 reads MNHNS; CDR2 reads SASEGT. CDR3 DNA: TGTGCCAGCAGTGACTATAGCCTCACCTATGGCTACACCTTC. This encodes CASSDYSLTYGYTF.

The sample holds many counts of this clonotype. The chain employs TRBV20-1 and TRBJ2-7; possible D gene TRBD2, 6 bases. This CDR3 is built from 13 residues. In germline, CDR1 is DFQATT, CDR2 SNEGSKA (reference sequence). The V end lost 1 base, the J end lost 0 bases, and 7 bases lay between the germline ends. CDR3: CSARVLASYEQYF. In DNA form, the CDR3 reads TGCAGTGCTAGAGTACTAGCCTCCTACGAGCAGTACTTC.

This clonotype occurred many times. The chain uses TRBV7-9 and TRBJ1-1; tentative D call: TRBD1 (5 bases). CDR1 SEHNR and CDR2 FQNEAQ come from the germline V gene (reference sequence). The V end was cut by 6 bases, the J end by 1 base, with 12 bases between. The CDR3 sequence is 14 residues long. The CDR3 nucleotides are TGTGCCAGCAGTTATGGCCAGGGGAACACTGAAGCTTTCTTT. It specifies CASSYGQGNTEAFF.

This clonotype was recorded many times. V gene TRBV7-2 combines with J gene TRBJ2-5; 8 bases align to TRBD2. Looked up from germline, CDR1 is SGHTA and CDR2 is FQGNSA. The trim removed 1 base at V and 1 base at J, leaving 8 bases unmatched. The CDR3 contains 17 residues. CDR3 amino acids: CASSLVVLAVLQETQYF. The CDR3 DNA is TGTGCCAGCAGCTTAGTTGTACTAGCGGTACTCCAAGAGACCCAGTACTTC.

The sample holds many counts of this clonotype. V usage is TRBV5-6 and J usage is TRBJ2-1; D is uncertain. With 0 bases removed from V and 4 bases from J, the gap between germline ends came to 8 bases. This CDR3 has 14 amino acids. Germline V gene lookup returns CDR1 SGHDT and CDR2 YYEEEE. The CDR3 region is CASSLVGDYNEQFF. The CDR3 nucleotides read TGTGCCAGCAGCTTGGTCGGCGATTACAATGAGCAGTTCTTC.